The entry below describes one T cell receptor (beta chain). Its specificity is unknown. This sample is drawn from a study of beta chain features in type 1 diabetes. The overall study: Patients and healthy donors were similar in age, gender and cell yields. Examined across all samples were over 85 million sorted cells.

Study results and limitations: Compared with healthy donors, patients appeared to share more similar naive, central memory and regulatory TCRB repertoires.

The CDR3 extends over 12 amino acids. In germline, CDR1 is SGHRS, CDR2 YFSETQ. Between the trimmed V and J ends, which lost 4 bases and 5 bases, there was a span of 8 bases. The whole isolated RNA underwent reverse transcription, so sequencing captured expressed TCRB transcripts. TCRdb's copy holds only in-frame clones and misses some; the assay was immunoSEQ multiplex PCR. The repertoire holds around 400,000 clones, roughly 12% seen once, with roughly 0.015% in the top ten. Sequencing was performed on naive CD4+ T cells from blood. The TCR comes from a man between 18 and 35 years old in good health. The gene calls are TRBV5-1 and TRBJ2-3, with no clear D. CDR3 nucleotides: TGCGCCAGCAGCATCACAAGAGATACGCAGTATTTT. Translating gives CASSITRDTQYF.